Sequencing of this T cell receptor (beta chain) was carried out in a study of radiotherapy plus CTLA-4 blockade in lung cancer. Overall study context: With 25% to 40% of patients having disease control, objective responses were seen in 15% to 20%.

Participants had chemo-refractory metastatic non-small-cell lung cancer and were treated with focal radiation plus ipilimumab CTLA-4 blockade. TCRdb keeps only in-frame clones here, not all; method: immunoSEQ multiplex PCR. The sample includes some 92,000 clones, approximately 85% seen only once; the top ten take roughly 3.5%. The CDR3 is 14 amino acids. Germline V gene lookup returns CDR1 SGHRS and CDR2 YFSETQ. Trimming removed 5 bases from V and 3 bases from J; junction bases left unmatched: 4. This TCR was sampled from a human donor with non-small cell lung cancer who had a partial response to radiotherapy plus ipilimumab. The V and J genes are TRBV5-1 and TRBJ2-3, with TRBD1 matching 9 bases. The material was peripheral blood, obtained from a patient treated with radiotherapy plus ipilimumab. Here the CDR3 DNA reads TGCGCCAGCAGGTTACAGGGGGCGACAGATACGCAGTATTTT. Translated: CASRLQGATDTQYF.